This TCR beta chain was identified in a study of cytomegalovirus exposure and HLA in healthy donors. A remark on this clone: Antigen specificity is unknown.

The CDR3 consists of 14 residues. J lost 0 bases, V lost 9 bases, and 4 bases had no gene match. Germline CDR1 and CDR2: SGHNT and YYREEE (reference sequence). General observations from the study: Most of the TCR beta V segments (in an earlier analysis) were productive either about 87% or about 30% of the time. Some V segments could not be told apart, so they were left out, TRBV6-2 and TRBV6-3 among them.

The PCR had 60 Vbeta and 13 Jbeta primers. Clones were sequenced by immunoSEQ multiplex PCR, and TCRdb holds only the in-frame ones, with some missing. Found here are 100,000 to 150,000 clones, 65% to 80% of them singletons; the top ten hold around 13%. This TCR came from a woman in her 40s in good health and CMV-seropositive. Sequencing was performed on PBMCs. This chain links TRBV5-4 with TRBJ2-2; TRBD1 aligns across 8 bases. The CDR3 region is CATSDRANTGELFF. The CDR3 coding sequence is TGTGCCACTTCGGACAGGGCGAACACCGGGGAGCTGTTTTTT.